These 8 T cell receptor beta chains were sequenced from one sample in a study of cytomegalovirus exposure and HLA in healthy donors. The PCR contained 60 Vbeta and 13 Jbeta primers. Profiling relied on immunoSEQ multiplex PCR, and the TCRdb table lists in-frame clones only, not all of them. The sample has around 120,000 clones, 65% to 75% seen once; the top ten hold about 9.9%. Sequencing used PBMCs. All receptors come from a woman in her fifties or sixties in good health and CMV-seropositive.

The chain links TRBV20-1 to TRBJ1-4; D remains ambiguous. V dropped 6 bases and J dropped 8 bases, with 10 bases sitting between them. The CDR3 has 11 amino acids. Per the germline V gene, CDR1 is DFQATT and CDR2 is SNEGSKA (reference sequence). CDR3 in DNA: TGCAGTGCCCTGGGAGGGGAAAAACTGTTTTTT. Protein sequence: CSALGGEKLFF.

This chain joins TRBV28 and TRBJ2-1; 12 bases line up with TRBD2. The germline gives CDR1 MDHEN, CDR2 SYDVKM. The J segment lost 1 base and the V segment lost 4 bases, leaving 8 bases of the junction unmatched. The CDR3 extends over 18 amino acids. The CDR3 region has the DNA TGTGCCAGCAGTTCCCCGTCTAGCGGGAGGGCATCCTACAATGAGCAGTTCTTC. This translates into CASSSPSSGRASYNEQFF.

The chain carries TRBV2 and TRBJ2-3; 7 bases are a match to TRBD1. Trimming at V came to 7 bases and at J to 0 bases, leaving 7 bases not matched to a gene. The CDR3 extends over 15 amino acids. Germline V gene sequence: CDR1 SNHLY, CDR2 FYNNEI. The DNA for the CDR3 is TGTGCCAGCACCGGGACAGCTTCGAGCACAGATACGCAGTATTTT. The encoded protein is CASTGTASSTDTQYF.

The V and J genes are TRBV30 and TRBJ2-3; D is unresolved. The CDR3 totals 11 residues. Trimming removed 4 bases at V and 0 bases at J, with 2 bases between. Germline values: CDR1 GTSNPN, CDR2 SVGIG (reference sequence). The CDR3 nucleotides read TGTGCCTGGACTAGCACAGATACGCAGTATTTT. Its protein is CAWTSTDTQYF.

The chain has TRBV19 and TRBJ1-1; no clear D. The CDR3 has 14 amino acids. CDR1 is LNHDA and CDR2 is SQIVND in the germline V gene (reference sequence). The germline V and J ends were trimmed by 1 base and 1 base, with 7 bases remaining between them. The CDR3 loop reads CASSIGHRNTEAFF. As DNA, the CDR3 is TGTGCCAGTAGTATAGGCCACAGGAACACTGAAGCTTTCTTT.

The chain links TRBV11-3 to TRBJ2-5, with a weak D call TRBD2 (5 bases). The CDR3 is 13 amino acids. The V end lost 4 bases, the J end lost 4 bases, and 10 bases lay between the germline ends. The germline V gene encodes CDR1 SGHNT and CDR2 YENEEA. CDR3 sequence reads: CASSSDRGETQYF. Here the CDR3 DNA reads TGTGCCAGCAGCTCAGACCGGGGAGAGACCCAGTACTTC.

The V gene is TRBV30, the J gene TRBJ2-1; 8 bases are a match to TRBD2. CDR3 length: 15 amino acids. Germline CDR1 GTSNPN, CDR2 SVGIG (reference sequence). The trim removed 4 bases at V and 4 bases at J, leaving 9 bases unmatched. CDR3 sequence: CAWTAGVVPYNEQFF. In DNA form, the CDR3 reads TGTGCCTGGACAGCGGGAGTGGTCCCTTACAATGAGCAGTTCTTC.

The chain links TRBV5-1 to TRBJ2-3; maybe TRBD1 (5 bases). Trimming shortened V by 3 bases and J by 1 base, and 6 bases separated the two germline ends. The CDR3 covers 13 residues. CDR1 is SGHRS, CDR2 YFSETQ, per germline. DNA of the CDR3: TGCGCCAGCAGCTCACAGGGCACAGATACGCAGTATTTT. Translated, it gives CASSSQGTDTQYF.